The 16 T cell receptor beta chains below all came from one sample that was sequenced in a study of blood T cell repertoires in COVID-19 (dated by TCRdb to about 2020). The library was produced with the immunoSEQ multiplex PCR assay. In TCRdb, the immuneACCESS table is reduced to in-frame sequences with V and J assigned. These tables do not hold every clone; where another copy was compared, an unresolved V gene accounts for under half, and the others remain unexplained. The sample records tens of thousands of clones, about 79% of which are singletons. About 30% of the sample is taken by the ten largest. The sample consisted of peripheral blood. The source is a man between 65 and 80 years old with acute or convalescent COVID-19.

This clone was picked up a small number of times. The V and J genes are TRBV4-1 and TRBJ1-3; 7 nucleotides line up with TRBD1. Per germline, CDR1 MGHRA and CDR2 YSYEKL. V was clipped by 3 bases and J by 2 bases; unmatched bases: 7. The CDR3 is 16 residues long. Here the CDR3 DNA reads TGCGCCAGCAGCCATCGACAGGGCAGCGCTGGAAACACCATATATTTT. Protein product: CASSHRQGSAGNTIYF.

DNA of the CDR3: TGTGCCAGCAGACAAAGCGGGGGGTCCTACAATGAGCAGTTCTTC. It is translated as CASRQSGGSYNEQFF. This chain connects TRBV7-9 to TRBJ2-1, with 9 bases lining up with TRBD2. V dropped 6 bases and J dropped 1; count of bases not matched to a gene: 4. The germline V gene has CDR1 SEHNR and CDR2 FQNEAQ (reference sequence). This CDR3 contains 15 residues.

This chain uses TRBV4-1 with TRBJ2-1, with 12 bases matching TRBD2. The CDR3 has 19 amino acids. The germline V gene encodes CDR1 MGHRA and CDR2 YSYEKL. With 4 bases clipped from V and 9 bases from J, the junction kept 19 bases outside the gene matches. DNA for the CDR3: TGCGCCAGCAGCCTCGTAATATCGACTAGCGGGAGATCCCAAGGTGAGCAGTTCTTC. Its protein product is CASSLVISTSGRSQGEQFF.

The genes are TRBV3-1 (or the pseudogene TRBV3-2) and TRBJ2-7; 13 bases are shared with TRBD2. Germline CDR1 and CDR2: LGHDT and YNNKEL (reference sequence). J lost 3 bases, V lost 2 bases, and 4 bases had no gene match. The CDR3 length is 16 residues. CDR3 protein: CASSQPGLAGYYEQYF. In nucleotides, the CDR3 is TGTGCCAGCAGCCAACCGGGACTAGCGGGGTACTACGAGCAGTACTTC.

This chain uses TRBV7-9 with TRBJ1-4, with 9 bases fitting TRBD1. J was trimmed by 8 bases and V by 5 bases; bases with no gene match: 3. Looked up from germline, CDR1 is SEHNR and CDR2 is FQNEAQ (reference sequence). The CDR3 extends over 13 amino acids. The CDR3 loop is CASSDGTGEKLFF. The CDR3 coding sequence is TGTGCCAGCAGCGACGGGACAGGGGAAAAACTGTTTTTT.

DNA of the CDR3: TGTGCCAGCAGCTTAGGAGGGAGGGGTACAGATACGCAGTATTTT. Amino acid sequence: CASSLGGRGTDTQYF. This rearrangement joins TRBV7-2 to TRBJ2-3; 7 nucleotides match TRBD2. V shed 1 base and J 3 bases; nucleotides not matched to a gene: 4. This CDR3 spans 15 amino acids. CDR1 and CDR2 (germline): SGHTA, FQGNSA. The entire variable domain, with the rest obtained from reference TRBV7-2 and TRBJ2-3, is as follows: GAGVSQSPSNKVTEKGKDVELRCDPISGHTALYWYRQSLGQGLEFLIYFQGNSAPDKSGLPSDRFSAERTGGSVSTLTIQRTQQEDSAVYLCASSLGGRGTDTQYFGPGTRLTVL.

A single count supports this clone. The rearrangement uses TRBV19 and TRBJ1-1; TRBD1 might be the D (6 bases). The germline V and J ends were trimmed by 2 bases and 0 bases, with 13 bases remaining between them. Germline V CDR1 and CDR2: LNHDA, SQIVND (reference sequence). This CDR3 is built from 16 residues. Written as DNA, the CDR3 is TGTGCCAGTAGTATACATGGGCAGGGGCTGAACACTGAAGCTTTCTTT. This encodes CASSIHGQGLNTEAFF.

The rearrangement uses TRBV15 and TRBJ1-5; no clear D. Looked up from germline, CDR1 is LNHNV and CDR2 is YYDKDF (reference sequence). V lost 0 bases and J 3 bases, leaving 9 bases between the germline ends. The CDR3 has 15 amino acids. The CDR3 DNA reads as TGTGCCACCAGCAGAGATCGAGGGATCAATCAGCCCCAGCATTTT. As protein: CATSRDRGINQPQHF.

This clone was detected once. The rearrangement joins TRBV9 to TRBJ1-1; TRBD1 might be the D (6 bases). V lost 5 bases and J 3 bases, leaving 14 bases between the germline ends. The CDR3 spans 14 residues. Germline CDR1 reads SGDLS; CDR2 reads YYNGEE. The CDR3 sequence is CASRALDSYTEAFF. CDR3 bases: TGTGCCAGCAGGGCACTGGACAGTTACACTGAAGCTTTCTTT.

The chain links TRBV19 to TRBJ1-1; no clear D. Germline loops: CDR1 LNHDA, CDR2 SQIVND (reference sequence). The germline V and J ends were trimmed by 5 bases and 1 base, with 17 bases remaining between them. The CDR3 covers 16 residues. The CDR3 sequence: CASSPDSTHGNTEAFF. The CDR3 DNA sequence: TGTGCCAGTAGTCCGGACTCCACGCATGGGAACACTGAAGCTTTCTTT.

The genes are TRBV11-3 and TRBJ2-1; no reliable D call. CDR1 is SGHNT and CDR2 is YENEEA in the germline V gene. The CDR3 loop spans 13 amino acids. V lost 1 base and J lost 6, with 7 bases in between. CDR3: CASSLASFNEQFF. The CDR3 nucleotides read TGTGCCAGCAGCTTAGCCTCGTTCAATGAGCAGTTCTTC.

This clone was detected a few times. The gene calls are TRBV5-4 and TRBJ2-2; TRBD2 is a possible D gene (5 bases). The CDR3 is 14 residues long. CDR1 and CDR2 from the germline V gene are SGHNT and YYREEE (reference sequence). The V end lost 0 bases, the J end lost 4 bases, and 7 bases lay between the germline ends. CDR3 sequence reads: CASSLASTTGELFF. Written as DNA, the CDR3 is TGTGCCAGCAGCTTGGCTAGCACCACCGGGGAGCTGTTTTTT.

In DNA form, the CDR3 reads TGCAGTGCTGACAGGGCCGGGGAGGCTTTCTTT. It is translated as CSADRAGEAFF. The gene calls are TRBV20-1 and TRBJ1-1; TRBD1 agrees at 7 bases. V shed 5 bases, J shed 11 bases, and the junction held 8 bases outside the gene matches. Per germline, CDR1 DFQATT and CDR2 SNEGSKA (reference sequence). The CDR3 extends over 11 amino acids.

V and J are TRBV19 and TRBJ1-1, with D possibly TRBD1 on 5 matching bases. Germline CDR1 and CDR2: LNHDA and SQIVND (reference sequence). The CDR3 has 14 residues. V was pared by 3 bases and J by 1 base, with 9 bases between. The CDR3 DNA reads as TGTGCCAGTAGTATGGGGGAGGAGAACACTGAAGCTTTCTTT. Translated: CASSMGEENTEAFF.

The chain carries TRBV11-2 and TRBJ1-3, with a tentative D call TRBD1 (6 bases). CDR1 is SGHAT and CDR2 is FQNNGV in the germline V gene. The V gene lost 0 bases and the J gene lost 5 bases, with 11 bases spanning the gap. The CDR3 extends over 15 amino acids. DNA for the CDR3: TGTGCCAGCAGCTTAGAGGGGCGGGGGCGAAACACCATATATTTT. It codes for CASSLEGRGRNTIYF.

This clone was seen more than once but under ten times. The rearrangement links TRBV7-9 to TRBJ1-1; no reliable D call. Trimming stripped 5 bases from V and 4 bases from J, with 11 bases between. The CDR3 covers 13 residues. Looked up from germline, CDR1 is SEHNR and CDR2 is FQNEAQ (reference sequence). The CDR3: CASSPYGGTEAFF. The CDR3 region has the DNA TGTGCCAGCAGCCCGTATGGAGGCACTGAAGCTTTCTTT.